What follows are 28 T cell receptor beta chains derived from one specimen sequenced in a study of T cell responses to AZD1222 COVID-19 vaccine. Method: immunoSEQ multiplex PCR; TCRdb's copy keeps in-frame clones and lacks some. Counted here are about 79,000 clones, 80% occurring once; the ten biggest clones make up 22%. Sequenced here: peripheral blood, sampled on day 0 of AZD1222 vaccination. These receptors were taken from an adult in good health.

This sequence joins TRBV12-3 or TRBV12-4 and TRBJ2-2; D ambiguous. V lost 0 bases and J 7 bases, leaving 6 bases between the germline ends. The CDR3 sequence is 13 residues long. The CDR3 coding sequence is TGTGCCAGCAGTTTAGCGAAGGGCGGGGAGCTGTTTTTT. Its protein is CASSLAKGGELFF.

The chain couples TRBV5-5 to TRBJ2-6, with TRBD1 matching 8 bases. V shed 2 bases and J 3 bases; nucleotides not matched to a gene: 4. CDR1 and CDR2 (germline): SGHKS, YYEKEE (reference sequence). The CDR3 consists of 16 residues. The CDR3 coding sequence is TGTGCCAGCAGCTTACAGGGGGTGGTTGGGGCCAACGTCCTGACTTTC. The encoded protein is CASSLQGVVGANVLTF.

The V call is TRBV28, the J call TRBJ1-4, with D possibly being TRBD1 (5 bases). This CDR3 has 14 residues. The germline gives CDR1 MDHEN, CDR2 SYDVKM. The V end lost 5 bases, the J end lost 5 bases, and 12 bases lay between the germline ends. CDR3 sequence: CASSLRGLNEKLFF. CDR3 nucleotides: TGTGCCAGCAGTCTCCGGGGACTGAATGAAAAACTGTTTTTT.

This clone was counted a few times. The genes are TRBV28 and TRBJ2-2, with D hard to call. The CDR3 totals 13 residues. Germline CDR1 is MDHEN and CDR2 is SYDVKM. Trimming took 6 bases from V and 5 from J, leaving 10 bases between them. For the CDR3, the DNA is TGTGCCAGCAGCCTACCCCCAACCGGGGAGCTGTTTTTT. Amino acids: CASSLPPTGELFF.

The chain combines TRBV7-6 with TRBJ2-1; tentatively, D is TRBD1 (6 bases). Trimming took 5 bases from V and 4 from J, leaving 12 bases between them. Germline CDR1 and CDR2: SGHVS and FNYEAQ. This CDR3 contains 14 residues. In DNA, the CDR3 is TGTGCCAGCAGCCTGCTAGGGGGATACAATGAGCAGTTCTTC. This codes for CASSLLGGYNEQFF.

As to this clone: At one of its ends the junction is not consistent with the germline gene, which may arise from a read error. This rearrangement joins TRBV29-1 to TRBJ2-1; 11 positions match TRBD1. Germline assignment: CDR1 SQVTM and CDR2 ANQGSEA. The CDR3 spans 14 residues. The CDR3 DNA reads TGCAGCGCCCGAACCGGGACAGGGGGTTCTGGCGGAGTCTTC. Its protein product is CSARTGTGGSGGVF.

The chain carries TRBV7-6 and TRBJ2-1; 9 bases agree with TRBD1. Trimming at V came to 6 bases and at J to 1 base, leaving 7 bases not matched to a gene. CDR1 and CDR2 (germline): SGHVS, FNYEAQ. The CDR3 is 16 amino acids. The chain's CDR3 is CASSTWGTGSYNEQFF. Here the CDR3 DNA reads TGTGCCAGCAGTACGTGGGGGACAGGGTCCTACAATGAGCAGTTCTTC.

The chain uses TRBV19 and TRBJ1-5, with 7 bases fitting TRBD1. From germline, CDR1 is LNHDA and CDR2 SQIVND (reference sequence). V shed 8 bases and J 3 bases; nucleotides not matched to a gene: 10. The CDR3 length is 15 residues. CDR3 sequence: CASRGTAKSNQPQHF. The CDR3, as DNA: TGTGCCAGTCGGGGGACAGCCAAATCCAATCAGCCCCAGCATTTT.

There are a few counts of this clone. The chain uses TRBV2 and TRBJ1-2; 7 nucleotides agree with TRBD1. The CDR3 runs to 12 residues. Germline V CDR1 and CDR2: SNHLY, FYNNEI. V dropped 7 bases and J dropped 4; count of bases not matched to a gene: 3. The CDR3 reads CASTRDSYGYTF. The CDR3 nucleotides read TGTGCCAGCACTCGGGACAGCTATGGCTACACCTTC.

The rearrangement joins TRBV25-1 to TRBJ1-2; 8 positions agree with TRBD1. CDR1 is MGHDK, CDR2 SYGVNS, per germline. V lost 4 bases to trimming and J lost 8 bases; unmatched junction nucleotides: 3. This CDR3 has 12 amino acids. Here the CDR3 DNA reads TGTGCCAGCAGTGTATCAGGGGGCGGCTACACCTTC. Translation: CASSVSGGGYTF.

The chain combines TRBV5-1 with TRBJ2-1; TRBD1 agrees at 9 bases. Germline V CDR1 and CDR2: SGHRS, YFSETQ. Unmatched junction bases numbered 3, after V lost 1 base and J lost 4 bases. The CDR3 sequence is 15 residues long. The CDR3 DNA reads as TGCGCCAGCAGCTTGATGGGACAGGGATACAATGAGCAGTTCTTC. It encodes CASSLMGQGYNEQFF. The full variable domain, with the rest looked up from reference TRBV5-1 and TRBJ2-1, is KAGVTQTPRYLIKTRGQQVTLSCSPISGHRSVSWYQQTPGQGLQFLFEYFSETQRNKGNFPGRFSGRQFSNSRSEMNVSTLELGDSALYLCASSLMGQGYNEQFFGPGTRLTVL.

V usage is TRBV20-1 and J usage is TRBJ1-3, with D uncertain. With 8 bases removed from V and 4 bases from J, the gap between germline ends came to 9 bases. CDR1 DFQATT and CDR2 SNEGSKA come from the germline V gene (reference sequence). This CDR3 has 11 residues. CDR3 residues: CSSPRGNTIYF. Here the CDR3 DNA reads TGCAGTAGCCCGAGGGGAAACACCATATATTTT.

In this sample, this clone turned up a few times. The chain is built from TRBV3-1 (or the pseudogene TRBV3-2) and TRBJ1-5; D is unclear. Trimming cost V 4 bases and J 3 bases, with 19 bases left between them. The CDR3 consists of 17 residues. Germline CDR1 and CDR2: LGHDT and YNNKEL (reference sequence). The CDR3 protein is CASSPRAWESVNQPQHF. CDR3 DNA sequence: TGTGCCAGCAGCCCCCGGGCCTGGGAATCGGTCAATCAGCCCCAGCATTTT.

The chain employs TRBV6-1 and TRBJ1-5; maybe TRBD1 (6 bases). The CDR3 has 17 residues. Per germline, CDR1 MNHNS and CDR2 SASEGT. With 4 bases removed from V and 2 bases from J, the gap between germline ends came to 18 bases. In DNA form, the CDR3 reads TGTGCCAGCAGTGTAGGTTCAGGGGCAAAGGGCAATCAGCCCCAGCATTTT. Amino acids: CASSVGSGAKGNQPQHF.

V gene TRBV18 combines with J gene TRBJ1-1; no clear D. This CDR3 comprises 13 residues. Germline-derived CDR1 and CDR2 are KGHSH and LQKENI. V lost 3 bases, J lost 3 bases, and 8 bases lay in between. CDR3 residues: CASSPNGDTEAFF. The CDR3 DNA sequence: TGTGCCAGCTCACCTAATGGGGACACTGAAGCTTTCTTT.

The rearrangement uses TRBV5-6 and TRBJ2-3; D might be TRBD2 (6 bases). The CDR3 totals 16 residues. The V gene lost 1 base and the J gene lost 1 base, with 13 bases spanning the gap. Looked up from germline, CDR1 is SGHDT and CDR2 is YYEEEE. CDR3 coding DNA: TGTGCCAGCAGCTTGTTACTCGGGGGTCGCACAGATACGCAGTATTTT. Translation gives CASSLLLGGRTDTQYF.

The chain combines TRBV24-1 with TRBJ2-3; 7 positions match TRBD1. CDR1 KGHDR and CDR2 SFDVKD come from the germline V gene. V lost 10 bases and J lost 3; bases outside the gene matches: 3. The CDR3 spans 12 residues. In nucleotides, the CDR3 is TGTGCCACTCACAGGGGAACAGATACGCAGTATTTT. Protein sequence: CATHRGTDTQYF.

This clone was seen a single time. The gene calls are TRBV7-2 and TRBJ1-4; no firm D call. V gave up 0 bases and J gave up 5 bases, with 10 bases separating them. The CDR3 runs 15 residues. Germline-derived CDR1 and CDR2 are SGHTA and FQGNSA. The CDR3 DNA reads TGTGCCAGCAGCTTAGCGGGTCTGCCGAATGAAAAACTGTTTTTT. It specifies CASSLAGLPNEKLFF.

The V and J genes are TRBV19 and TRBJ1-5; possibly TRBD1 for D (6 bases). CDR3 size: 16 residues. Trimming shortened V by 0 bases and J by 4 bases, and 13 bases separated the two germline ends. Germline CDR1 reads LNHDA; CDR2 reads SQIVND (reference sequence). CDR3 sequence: CASSIERGIRNQPQHF. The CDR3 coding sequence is TGTGCCAGTAGTATAGAAAGGGGGATCAGGAATCAGCCCCAGCATTTT.

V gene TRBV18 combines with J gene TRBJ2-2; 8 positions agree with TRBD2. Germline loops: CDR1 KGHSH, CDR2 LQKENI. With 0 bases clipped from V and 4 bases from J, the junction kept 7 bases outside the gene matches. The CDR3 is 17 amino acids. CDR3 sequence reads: CASSPPGAAGGTGELFF. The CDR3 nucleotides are TGTGCCAGCTCACCACCAGGGGCGGCGGGAGGCACCGGGGAGCTGTTTTTT.

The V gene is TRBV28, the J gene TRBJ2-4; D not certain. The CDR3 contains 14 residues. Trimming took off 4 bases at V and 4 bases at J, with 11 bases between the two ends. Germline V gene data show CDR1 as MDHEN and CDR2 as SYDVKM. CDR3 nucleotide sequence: TGTGCCAGCAGTTCGGCCGGCAGTAAAAACATTCAGTACTTC. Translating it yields CASSSAGSKNIQYF.

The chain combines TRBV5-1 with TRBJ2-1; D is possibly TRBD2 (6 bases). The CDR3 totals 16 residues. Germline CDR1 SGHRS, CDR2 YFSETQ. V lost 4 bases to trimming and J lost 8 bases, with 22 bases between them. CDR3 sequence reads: CASSGGVVNGGDEQFF. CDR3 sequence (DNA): TGCGCCAGCAGCGGAGGGGTAGTTAACGGTGGGGATGAGCAGTTCTTC.

CDR3 nucleotide sequence: TGTGCCAGCAGTTCCCCTGGGAATGAGCAGTTCTTC. It translates to CASSSPGNEQFF. V gene TRBV27 combines with J gene TRBJ2-1; no definite D call. Germline V gene data show CDR1 as MNHEY and CDR2 as SMNVEV (reference sequence). V was shortened by 4 bases and J by 7 bases, with 8 bases between the two germline ends. This CDR3 comprises 12 residues.

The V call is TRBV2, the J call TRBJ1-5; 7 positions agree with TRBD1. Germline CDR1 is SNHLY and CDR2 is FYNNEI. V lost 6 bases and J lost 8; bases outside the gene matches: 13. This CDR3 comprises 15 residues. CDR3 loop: CASRARDSFSKPQHF. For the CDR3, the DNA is TGTGCCAGCAGAGCTCGGGACAGCTTTTCGAAGCCCCAGCATTTT. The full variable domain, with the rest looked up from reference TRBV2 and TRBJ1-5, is EPEVTQTPSHQVTQMGQEVILRCVPISNHLYFYWYRQILGQKVEFLVSFYNNEISEKSEIFDDQFSVERPDGSNFTLKIRSTKLEDSAMYFCASRARDSFSKPQHFGDGTRLSIL.

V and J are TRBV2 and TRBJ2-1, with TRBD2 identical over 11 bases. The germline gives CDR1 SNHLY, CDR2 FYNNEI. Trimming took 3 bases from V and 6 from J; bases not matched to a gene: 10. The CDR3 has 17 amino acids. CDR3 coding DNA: TGTGCCAGCAGTGAGGGGTTAGCGGGAGGGTCGGGCAATGAGCAGTTCTTC. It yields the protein CASSEGLAGGSGNEQFF.

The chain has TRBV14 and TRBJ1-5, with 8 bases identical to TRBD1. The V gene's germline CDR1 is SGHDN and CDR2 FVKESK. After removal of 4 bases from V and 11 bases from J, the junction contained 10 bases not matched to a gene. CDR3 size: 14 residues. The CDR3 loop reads CASSPSGTGPSQHF. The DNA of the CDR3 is TGTGCCAGCAGCCCCTCCGGGACAGGCCCGTCCCAGCATTTT.

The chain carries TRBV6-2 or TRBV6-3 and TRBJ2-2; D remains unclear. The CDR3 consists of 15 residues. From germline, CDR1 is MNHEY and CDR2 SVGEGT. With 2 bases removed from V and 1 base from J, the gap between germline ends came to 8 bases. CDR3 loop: CASSYARQNTGELFF. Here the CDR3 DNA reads TGTGCCAGCAGTTACGCGAGACAGAACACCGGGGAGCTGTTTTTT.

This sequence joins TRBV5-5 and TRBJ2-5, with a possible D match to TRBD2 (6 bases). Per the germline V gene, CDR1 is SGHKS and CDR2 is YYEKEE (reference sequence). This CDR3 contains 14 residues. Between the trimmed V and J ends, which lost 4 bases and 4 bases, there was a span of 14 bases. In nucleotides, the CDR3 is TGTGCCAGCAGCCCTAGTGGGGGAGGAGAGACCCAGTACTTC. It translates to CASSPSGGGETQYF.